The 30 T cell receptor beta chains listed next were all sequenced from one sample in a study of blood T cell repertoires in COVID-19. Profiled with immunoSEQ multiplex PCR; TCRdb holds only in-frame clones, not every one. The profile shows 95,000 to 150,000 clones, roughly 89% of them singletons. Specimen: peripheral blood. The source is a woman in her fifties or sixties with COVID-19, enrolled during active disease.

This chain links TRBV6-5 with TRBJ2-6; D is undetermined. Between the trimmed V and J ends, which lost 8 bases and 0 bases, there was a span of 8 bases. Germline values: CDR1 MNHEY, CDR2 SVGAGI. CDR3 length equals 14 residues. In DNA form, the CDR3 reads TGTGCCAGCGGAGCTACCTCTGGGGCCAACGTCCTGACTTTC. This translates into CASGATSGANVLTF.

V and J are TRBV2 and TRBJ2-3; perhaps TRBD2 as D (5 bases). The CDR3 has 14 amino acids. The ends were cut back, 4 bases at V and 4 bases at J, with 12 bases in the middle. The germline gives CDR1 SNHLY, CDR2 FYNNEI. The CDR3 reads CASSVRGRSDTQYF. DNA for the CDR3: TGTGCCAGCAGTGTTCGAGGGCGCTCAGATACGCAGTATTTT.

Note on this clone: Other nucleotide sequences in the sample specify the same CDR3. The CDR3 spells CASSLGTGGEQYF. The CDR3 nucleotides are TGTGCCAGCAGCCTCGGGACGGGGGGAGAGCAGTACTTC. The gene calls are TRBV7-3 and TRBJ2-7, with TRBD2 identical over 7 bases. The V and J ends lost 5 bases and 7 bases, in that order; junction bases with no gene match: 8. Germline CDR1 reads SGHTA; CDR2 reads FQGTGA. CDR3 length equals 13 residues.

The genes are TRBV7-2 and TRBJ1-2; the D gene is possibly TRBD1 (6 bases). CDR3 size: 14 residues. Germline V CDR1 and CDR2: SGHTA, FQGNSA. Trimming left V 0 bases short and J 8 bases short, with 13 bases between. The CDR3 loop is CASSLASGAGGYTF. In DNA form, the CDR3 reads TGTGCCAGCAGCTTAGCGTCAGGGGCAGGCGGCTACACCTTC.

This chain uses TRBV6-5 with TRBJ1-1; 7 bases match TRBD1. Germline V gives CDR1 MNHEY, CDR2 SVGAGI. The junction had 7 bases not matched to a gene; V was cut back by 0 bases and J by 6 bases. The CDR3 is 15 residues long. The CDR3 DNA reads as TGTGCCAGCAGTTACTCGAGAGCCAGGGGGGCTGAAGCTTTCTTT. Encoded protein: CASSYSRARGAEAFF.

The CDR3 is CSASPGTTQETQYF. For the CDR3, the DNA is TGCAGTGCTAGTCCCGGGACTACTCAAGAGACCCAGTACTTC. The chain employs TRBV20-1 and TRBJ2-5; 7 nucleotides agree with TRBD2. CDR3 length equals 14 residues. With 3 bases clipped from V and 2 bases from J, the junction kept 6 bases outside the gene matches. CDR1 and CDR2 (germline): DFQATT, SNEGSKA (reference sequence).

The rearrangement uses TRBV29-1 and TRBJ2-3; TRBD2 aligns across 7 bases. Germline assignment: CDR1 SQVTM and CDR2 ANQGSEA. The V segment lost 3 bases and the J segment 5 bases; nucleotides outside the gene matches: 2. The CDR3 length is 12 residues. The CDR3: CSVDREGDTQYF. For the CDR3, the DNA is TGCAGCGTTGACAGGGAGGGAGATACGCAGTATTTT.

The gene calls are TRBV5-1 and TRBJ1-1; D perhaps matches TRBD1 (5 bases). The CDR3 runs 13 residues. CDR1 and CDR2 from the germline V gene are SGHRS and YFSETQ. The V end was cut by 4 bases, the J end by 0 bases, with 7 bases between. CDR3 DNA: TGCGCCAGCAGCAAGACAGTGAACACTGAAGCTTTCTTT. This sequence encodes CASSKTVNTEAFF.

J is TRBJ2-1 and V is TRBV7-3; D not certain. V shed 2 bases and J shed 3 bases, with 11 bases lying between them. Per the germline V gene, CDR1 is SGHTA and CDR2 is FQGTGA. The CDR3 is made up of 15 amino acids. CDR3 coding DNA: TGTGCCAGCAGCTTAGACACGTTTGGCTACAATGAGCAGTTCTTC. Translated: CASSLDTFGYNEQFF.

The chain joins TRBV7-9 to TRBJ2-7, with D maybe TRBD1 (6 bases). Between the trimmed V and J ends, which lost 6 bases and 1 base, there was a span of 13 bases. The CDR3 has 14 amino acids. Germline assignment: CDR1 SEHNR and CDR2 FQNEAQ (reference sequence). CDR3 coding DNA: TGTGCCAGCAGACCTATAGACAGGTCCTACGAGCAGTACTTC. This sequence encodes CASRPIDRSYEQYF.

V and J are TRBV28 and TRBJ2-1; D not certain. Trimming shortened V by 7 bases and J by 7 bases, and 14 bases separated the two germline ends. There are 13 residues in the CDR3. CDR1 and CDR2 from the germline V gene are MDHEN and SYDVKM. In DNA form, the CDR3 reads TGTGCCAGCACCCACGTTGGTGAGAATGAGCAGTTCTTC. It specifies CASTHVGENEQFF.

The CDR3 region is CASSVSEANSPLHF. In DNA, the CDR3 is TGTGCCAGTAGTGTAAGTGAGGCGAATTCACCCCTCCACTTT. The rearrangement joins TRBV19 to TRBJ1-6; D gene unclear. The CDR3 sequence is 14 residues long. V was shortened by 5 bases and J by 7 bases, with 12 bases between the two germline ends. Germline V gene data show CDR1 as LNHDA and CDR2 as SQIVND (reference sequence). Drawing the rest from reference TRBV19 and TRBJ1-6, the complete variable domain is DGGITQSPKYLFRKEGQNVTLSCEQNLNHDAMYWYRQDPGQGLRLIYYSQIVNDFQKGDIAEGYSVSREKKESFPLTVTSAQKNPTAFYLCASSVSEANSPLHFGNGTRLTVT.

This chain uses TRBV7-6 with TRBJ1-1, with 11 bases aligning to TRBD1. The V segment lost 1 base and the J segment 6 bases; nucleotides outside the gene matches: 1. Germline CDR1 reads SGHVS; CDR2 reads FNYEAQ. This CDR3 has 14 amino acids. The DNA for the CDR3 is TGTGCCAGCAGCTTAGGGACAGGGGGCTCTGAAGCTTTCTTT. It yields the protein CASSLGTGGSEAFF.

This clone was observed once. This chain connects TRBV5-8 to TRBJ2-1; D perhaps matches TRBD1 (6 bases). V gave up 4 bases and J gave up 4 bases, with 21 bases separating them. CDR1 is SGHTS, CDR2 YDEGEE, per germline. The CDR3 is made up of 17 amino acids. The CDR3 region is CASSLLQGRMSYNEQFF. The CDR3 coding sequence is TGTGCCAGCAGCCTCCTCCAGGGGCGAATGTCTTACAATGAGCAGTTCTTC. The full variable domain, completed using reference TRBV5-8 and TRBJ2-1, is EAGVTQSPTHLIKTRGQQATLRCSPISGHTSVYWYQQALGLGLQFLLWYDEGEERNRGNFPPRFSGRQFPNYSSELNVNALELEDSALYLCASSLLQGRMSYNEQFFGPGTRLTVL.

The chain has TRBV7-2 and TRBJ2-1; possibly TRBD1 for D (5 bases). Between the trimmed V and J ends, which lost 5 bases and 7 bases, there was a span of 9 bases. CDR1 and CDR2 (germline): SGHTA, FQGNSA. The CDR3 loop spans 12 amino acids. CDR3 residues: CASSPRTNEQFF. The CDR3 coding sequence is TGTGCCAGCAGCCCCAGGACAAATGAGCAGTTCTTC.

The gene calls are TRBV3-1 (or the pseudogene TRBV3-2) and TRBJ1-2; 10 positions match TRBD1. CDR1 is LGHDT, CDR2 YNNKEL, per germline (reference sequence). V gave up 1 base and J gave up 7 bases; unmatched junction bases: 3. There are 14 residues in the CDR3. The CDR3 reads CASSQGDRGSGYTF. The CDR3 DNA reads TGTGCCAGCAGCCAAGGGGACAGGGGCAGTGGCTACACCTTC.

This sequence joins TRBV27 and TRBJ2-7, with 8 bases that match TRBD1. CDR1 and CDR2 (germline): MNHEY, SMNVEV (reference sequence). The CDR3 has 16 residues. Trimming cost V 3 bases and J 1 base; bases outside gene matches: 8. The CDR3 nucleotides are TGTGCCAGCAGTTTCTTCAGGGGGCATCGGTCCTACGAGCAGTACTTC. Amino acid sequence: CASSFFRGHRSYEQYF.

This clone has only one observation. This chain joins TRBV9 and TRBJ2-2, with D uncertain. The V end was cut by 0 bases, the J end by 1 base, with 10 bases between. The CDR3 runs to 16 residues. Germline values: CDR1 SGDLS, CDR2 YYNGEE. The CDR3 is CASSVGVNRNTGELFF. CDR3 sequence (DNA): TGTGCCAGCAGCGTAGGGGTGAACAGGAACACCGGGGAGCTGTTTTTT.

Here the CDR3 reads CASSEDGWGVPRKLFF. The CDR3 DNA is TGTGCCAGCAGTGAAGATGGGTGGGGGGTCCCCCGAAAACTGTTTTTT. The genes are TRBV2 and TRBJ1-4; maybe TRBD1 (5 bases). The length of the CDR3 is 16 residues. Germline CDR1 is SNHLY and CDR2 is FYNNEI. V lost 1 base, J lost 10 bases, and 19 bases lay in between.

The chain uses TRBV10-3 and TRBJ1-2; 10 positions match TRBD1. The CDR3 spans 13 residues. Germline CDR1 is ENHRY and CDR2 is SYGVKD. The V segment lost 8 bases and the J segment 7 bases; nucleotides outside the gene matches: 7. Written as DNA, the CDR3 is TGTGCCATCGTAAGGGACAGGGGACTTGGCTACACCTTC. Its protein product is CAIVRDRGLGYTF.

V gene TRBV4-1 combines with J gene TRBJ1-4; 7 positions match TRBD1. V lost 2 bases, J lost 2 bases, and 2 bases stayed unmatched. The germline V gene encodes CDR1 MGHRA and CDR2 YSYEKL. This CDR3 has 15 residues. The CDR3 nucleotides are TGCGCCAGCAGCCAAAACAGGGGTACTAATGAAAAACTGTTTTTT. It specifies CASSQNRGTNEKLFF.

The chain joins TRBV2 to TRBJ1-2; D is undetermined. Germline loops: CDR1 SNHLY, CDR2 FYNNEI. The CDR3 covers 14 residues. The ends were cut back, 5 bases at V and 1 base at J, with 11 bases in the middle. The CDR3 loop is CASSREQFNYGYTF. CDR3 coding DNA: TGTGCCAGCAGTAGGGAGCAGTTTAACTATGGCTACACCTTC.

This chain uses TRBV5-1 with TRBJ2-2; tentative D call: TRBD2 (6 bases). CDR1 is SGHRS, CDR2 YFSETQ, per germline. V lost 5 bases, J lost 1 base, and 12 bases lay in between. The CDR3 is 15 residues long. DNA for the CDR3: TGCGCCAGCAGTATCGAGACTAGGAACACCGGGGAGCTGTTTTTT. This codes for CASSIETRNTGELFF. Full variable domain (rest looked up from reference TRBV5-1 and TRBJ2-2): KAGVTQTPRYLIKTRGQQVTLSCSPISGHRSVSWYQQTPGQGLQFLFEYFSETQRNKGNFPGRFSGRQFSNSRSEMNVSTLELGDSALYLCASSIETRNTGELFFGEGSRLTVL.

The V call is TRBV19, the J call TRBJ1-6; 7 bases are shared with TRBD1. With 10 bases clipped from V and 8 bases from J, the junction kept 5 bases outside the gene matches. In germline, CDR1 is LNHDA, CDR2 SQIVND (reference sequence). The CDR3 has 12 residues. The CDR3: CATRDRYSPLHF. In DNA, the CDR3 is TGTGCCACCCGGGACAGATATTCACCCCTCCACTTT. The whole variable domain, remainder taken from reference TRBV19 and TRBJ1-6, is DGGITQSPKYLFRKEGQNVTLSCEQNLNHDAMYWYRQDPGQGLRLIYYSQIVNDFQKGDIAEGYSVSREKKESFPLTVTSAQKNPTAFYLCATRDRYSPLHFGNGTRLTVT.

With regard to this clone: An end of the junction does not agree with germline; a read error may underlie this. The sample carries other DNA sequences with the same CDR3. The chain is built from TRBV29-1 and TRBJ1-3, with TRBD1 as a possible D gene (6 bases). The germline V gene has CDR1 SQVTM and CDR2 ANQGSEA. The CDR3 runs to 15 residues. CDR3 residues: CSAMVGAHSGNTIYF. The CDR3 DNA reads TGCAGCGCGATGGTGGGGGCCCACTCTGGAAACACTATATATTTT.

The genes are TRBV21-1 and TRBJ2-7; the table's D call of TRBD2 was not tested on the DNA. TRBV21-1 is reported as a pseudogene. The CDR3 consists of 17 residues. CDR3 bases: TGTGCCAGCAGCAAAACCGAAACCCGGGGAGGGCTCGACGAGCAGTACTTC. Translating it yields CASSKTETRGGLDEQYF.

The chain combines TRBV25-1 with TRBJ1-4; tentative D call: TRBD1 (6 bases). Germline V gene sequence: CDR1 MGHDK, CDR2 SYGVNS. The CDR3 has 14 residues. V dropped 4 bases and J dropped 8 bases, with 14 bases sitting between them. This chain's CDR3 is CASSAWGLEEKLFF. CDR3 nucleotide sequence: TGTGCCAGCAGTGCGTGGGGGCTAGAAGAAAAACTGTTTTTT. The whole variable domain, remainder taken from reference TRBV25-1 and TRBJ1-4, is EADIYQTPRYLVIGTGKKITLECSQTMGHDKMYWYQQDPGMELHLIHYSYGVNSTEKGDLSSESTVSRIRTEHFPLTLESARPSHTSQYLCASSAWGLEEKLFFGSGTQLSVL.

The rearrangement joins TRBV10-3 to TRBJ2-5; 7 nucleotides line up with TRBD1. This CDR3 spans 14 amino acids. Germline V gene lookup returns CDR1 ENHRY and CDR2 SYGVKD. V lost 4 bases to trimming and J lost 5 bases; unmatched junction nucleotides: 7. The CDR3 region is CAISGQGVGETQYF. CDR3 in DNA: TGTGCCATCAGTGGGCAGGGGGTAGGTGAGACCCAGTACTTC.

The CDR3 bases are TGTGCCAGCAGCGTAGGTGTTGGGGGGGGCCTGACAGATACGCAGTATTTT. Translation gives CASSVGVGGGLTDTQYF. The rearrangement uses TRBV9 and TRBJ2-3, with D perhaps TRBD2 (7 bases). V was cut by 0 bases and J by 3 bases, with 17 bases left in between. CDR3 length: 17 amino acids. Germline CDR1 and CDR2: SGDLS and YYNGEE.

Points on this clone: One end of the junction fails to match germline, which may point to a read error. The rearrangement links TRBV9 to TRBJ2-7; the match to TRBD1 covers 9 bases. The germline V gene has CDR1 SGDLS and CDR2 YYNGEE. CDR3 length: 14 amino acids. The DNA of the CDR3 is TGTGCCAGCAGCCATGGGACAGGGAGCTACGGGCAGTACTTC. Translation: CASSHGTGSYGQYF.